One sample yielded the 20 T cell receptor beta chains listed below, sequenced in a study of cytomegalovirus exposure and HLA in healthy donors (dated by TCRdb to 2016 to 2017). Library prep was done by the immunoSEQ multiplex PCR assay. For the multiplex PCR, a mixture combining 60 forward primers for TCR Vbeta segments and 13 reverse primers for TCR Jbeta segments was used. The table comes from immuneACCESS by way of TCRdb, which keeps in-frame sequences with V and J called. Part of the clones is missing from these tables; in studies checked, under half for an unresolved V gene and the rest for unknown reasons. The sample yields 110,000 to 150,000 clones; roughly 9.8% were counted once. Approximately 1.7% of the sample is in the top ten clones. The source material was PBMCs. These receptors were taken from a man aged 45-65 years in good health and CMV-seronegative.

The chain combines TRBV30 with TRBJ1-5; maybe TRBD1 (5 bases). Germline V gene data show CDR1 as GTSNPN and CDR2 as SVGIG (reference sequence). Trimming stripped 1 base from V and 6 bases from J, with 10 bases between. The CDR3 has 13 amino acids. For the CDR3, the DNA is TGTGCCTGGAGTGGGGGGGAAGGTCAGCCCCAGCATTTT. This encodes CAWSGGEGQPQHF.

DNA of the CDR3: TGCGCCAGCAGCACCCGGACAGGAAATGAGCAGTTCTTC. Encoded protein: CASSTRTGNEQFF. V gene TRBV4-1 combines with J gene TRBJ2-1; 7 bases are a match to TRBD1. Germline lookup yields CDR1 MGHRA and CDR2 YSYEKL. CDR3 length: 13 amino acids. Germline trimming cut 5 bases from V and 7 bases from J; bases unmatched to any gene: 5.

The gene calls are TRBV6-5 and TRBJ1-2; 12 bases line up with TRBD1. The germline V gene encodes CDR1 MNHEY and CDR2 SVGAGI. The CDR3 contains 14 residues. The J segment lost 7 bases and the V segment lost 1 base, leaving 1 base of the junction unmatched. Here the CDR3 reads CASSYLGQGAGYTF. CDR3 in DNA: TGTGCCAGCAGTTACTTGGGACAGGGGGCTGGCTACACCTTC.

CDR3 region: CASSRSGTDKTNEKLFF. The CDR3 bases are TGTGCCAGCAGCCGTTCCGGGACAGACAAAACTAATGAAAAACTGTTTTTT. The rearrangement joins TRBV14 to TRBJ1-4; 7 bases line up with TRBD1. The CDR3 has 17 residues. With 4 bases clipped from V and 1 base from J, the junction kept 9 bases outside the gene matches. Germline-derived CDR1 and CDR2 are SGHDN and FVKESK. The full variable domain, completed using reference TRBV14 and TRBJ1-4, is EAGVTQFPSHSVIEKGQTVTLRCDPISGHDNLYWYRRVMGKEIKFLLHFVKESKQDESGMPNNRFLAERTGGTYSTLKVQPAELEDSGVYFCASSRSGTDKTNEKLFFGSGTQLSVL.

This clone has a count of ten or more. The chain uses TRBV5-6 and TRBJ2-7, with TRBD2 identical over 8 bases. CDR3 size: 16 residues. The germline V gene encodes CDR1 SGHDT and CDR2 YYEEEE. Unmatched junction bases numbered 9, after V lost 2 bases and J lost 2 bases. CDR3 in DNA: TGTGCCAGCAGCTTATTGGCGGGGGGCTTTACCTACGAGCAGTACTTC. Protein product: CASSLLAGGFTYEQYF.

The chain is built from TRBV28 and TRBJ2-3; TRBD2 might be the D (6 bases). The V end was cut by 7 bases, the J end by 1 base, with 21 bases between. CDR3 length: 17 residues. Germline V gives CDR1 MDHEN, CDR2 SYDVKM. CDR3 sequence: CASNLGGGGRGTDTQYF. CDR3 sequence (DNA): TGTGCCAGCAACCTTGGTGGGGGAGGACGGGGCACAGATACGCAGTATTTT.

V and J are TRBV2 and TRBJ2-1; possibly TRBD2 for D (5 bases). Germline CDR1 is SNHLY and CDR2 is FYNNEI. The V end was cut by 1 base, the J end by 2 bases, with 12 bases between. The CDR3 covers 16 residues. The CDR3 sequence: CASSEEGLSTYNEQFF. CDR3 nucleotides: TGTGCCAGCAGTGAAGAAGGACTCTCTACCTACAATGAGCAGTTCTTC.

This chain connects TRBV7-9 to TRBJ2-7; tentative D call: TRBD1 (5 bases). This CDR3 region has 14 residues. Germline lookup yields CDR1 SEHNR and CDR2 FQNEAQ (reference sequence). Trimming cost V 1 base and J 0 bases, with 7 bases left between them. In DNA, the CDR3 is TGTGCCAGCAGCTTAGGGGGCCTCTCCTACGAGCAGTACTTC. Its translation: CASSLGGLSYEQYF.

J is TRBJ1-1 and V is TRBV2, with D tentatively TRBD1 (5 bases). Trimming cost V 8 bases and J 1 base, with 11 bases left between them. The CDR3 extends over 13 amino acids. Germline values: CDR1 SNHLY, CDR2 FYNNEI. The CDR3 loop is CASERQRNTEAFF. The CDR3 DNA reads TGTGCCAGCGAGCGACAGCGGAACACTGAAGCTTTCTTT.

V is TRBV5-1 and J is TRBJ2-7, with 10 positions matching TRBD2. Germline V CDR1 and CDR2: SGHRS, YFSETQ. The CDR3 is 16 amino acids. With 2 bases clipped from V and 7 bases from J, the junction kept 12 bases outside the gene matches. The CDR3 coding sequence is TGCGCCAGCAGCTTAACTAGCGGGAAAGGGCCAGGAGAGCAGTACTTC. Protein: CASSLTSGKGPGEQYF.

This clone has more than one count but fewer than ten. The chain couples TRBV4-2 to TRBJ2-7; TRBD1 might be the D (5 bases). With 0 bases removed from V and 4 bases from J, the gap between germline ends came to 13 bases. The CDR3 consists of 15 residues. CDR1 is LGHNA, CDR2 YNFKEQ, per germline. The CDR3 nucleotides read TGTGCCAGCAGCCAAGATCCAGAGACAGCTTACGAGCAGTACTTC. Protein: CASSQDPETAYEQYF.

The V call is TRBV9, the J call TRBJ1-1; a possible D gene is TRBD1 (5 bases). CDR1 is SGDLS and CDR2 is YYNGEE in the germline V gene. Trimming shortened V by 3 bases and J by 4 bases, and 13 bases separated the two germline ends. There are 14 residues in the CDR3. CDR3 DNA: TGTGCCAGCAGCGGAGATTATCAGGGCACTGAAGCTTTCTTT. This sequence encodes CASSGDYQGTEAFF.

The chain combines TRBV5-1 with TRBJ1-3; possible D gene TRBD1, 6 bases. The V gene lost 5 bases and the J gene lost 3 bases, with 12 bases spanning the gap. The CDR3 runs to 14 residues. Germline CDR1 reads SGHRS; CDR2 reads YFSETQ. In DNA form, the CDR3 reads TGCGCCAGCAGTTATGGACAGAATGGAAACACCATATATTTT. Protein product: CASSYGQNGNTIYF.

The sample holds a few counts of this clone. The rearrangement joins TRBV9 to TRBJ2-3, with TRBD1 matching 7 bases. The CDR3 sequence is 17 residues long. CDR1 and CDR2 from the germline V gene are SGDLS and YYNGEE. The trim removed 0 bases at V and 5 bases at J, leaving 12 bases unmatched. The CDR3 DNA follows: TGTGCCAGCAGCGTAGAGGTGGGCAGGGGGTTAGGAGATACGCAGTATTTT. This gives the protein CASSVEVGRGLGDTQYF.

This clone was seen more than once but under ten times. The V call is TRBV11-2, the J call TRBJ2-5; D not certain. Per germline, CDR1 SGHAT and CDR2 FQNNGV. The germline V and J ends were trimmed by 0 bases and 2 bases, with 7 bases remaining between them. The CDR3 length is 14 residues. The CDR3 loop reads CASSLDHSQETQYF. The CDR3 DNA follows: TGTGCCAGCAGCTTAGATCACAGTCAAGAGACCCAGTACTTC.

On this clone itself: This sample includes further DNA sequences coding for the same CDR3. This chain links TRBV7-9 with TRBJ1-3; TRBD1 is a possible D gene (6 bases). This CDR3 spans 17 amino acids. Trimming cost V 5 bases and J 0 bases, with 17 bases left between them. The germline V gene has CDR1 SEHNR and CDR2 FQNEAQ (reference sequence). CDR3 residues: CASSPRTAKNSGNTIYF. In DNA form, the CDR3 reads TGTGCCAGCAGCCCGAGGACAGCCAAAAACTCTGGAAACACCATATATTTT. Filled out from reference TRBV7-9 and TRBJ1-3, the complete variable domain reads DTGVSQNPRHKITKRGQNVTFRCDPISEHNRLYWYRQTLGQGPEFLTYFQNEAQLEKSRLLSDRFSAERPKGSFSTLEIQRTEQGDSAMYLCASSPRTAKNSGNTIYFGEGSWLTVV.

This clone was found many times. The rearrangement links TRBV9 to TRBJ2-2; TRBD2 agrees at 7 bases. With 1 base clipped from V and 0 bases from J, the junction kept 6 bases outside the gene matches. There are 17 residues in the CDR3. Germline values: CDR1 SGDLS, CDR2 YYNGEE. The CDR3 loop is CASSVTPRGANTGELFF. The CDR3, as DNA: TGTGCCAGCAGCGTAACCCCCCGGGGGGCGAACACCGGGGAGCTGTTTTTT.

This clone came up a few times. The gene calls are TRBV7-3 and TRBJ1-1, with TRBD1 identical over 8 bases. This CDR3 spans 17 amino acids. Germline V gene sequence: CDR1 SGHTA, CDR2 FQGTGA. After removal of 0 bases from V and 6 bases from J, the junction contained 12 bases not matched to a gene. CDR3 in amino acids: CASSLTPGTGRFAEAFF. DNA for the CDR3: TGTGCCAGCAGCTTAACTCCGGGGACAGGTCGATTCGCTGAAGCTTTCTTT.

A few counts support this clone. The chain joins TRBV6-1 to TRBJ1-4; 7 bases map to TRBD1. The J segment lost 8 bases and the V segment lost 5 bases, leaving 8 bases of the junction unmatched. This CDR3 is 14 amino acids long. Germline assignment: CDR1 MNHNS and CDR2 SASEGT. The CDR3 region is CASSMTGLEEKLFF. Here the CDR3 DNA reads TGTGCCAGCAGTATGACAGGGCTCGAAGAAAAACTGTTTTTT.

CDR3 protein: CASRLQGQHF. The CDR3, as DNA: TGTGCCAGCAGATTACAGGGCCAGCATTTT. The chain combines TRBV11-3 with TRBJ1-5; TRBD1 might be the D (6 bases). Germline V gene sequence: CDR1 SGHNT, CDR2 YENEEA. The CDR3 sequence is 10 residues long. Trimming removed 6 bases from V and 12 bases from J, with 9 bases in between.